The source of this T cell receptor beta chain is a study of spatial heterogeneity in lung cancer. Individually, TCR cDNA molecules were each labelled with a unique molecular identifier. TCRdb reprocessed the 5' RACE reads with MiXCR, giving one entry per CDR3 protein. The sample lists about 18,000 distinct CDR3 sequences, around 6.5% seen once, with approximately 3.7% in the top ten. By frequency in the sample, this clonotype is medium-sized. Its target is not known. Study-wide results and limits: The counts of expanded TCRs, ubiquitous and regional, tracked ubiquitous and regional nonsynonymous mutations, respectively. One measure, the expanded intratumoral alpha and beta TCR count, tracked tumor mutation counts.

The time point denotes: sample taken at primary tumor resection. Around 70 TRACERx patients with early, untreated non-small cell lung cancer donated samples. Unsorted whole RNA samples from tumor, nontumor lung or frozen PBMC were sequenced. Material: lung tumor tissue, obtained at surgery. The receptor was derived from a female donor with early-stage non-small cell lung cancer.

The CDR3: CASSPQGLAGVPKYF. The CDR3 nucleotides are TGTGCCAGCAGCCCACAGGGACTAGCGGGAGTTCCTAAGTACTTC. The chain uses TRBV7-8 and TRBJ2-7; TRBD2 matches 14 bases. Germline assignment: CDR1 SGHVS and CDR2 FQNEAQ. Losses at the gene ends were 5 bases for V and 11 bases for J; bases not matched to a gene: 11. The CDR3 consists of 15 residues.